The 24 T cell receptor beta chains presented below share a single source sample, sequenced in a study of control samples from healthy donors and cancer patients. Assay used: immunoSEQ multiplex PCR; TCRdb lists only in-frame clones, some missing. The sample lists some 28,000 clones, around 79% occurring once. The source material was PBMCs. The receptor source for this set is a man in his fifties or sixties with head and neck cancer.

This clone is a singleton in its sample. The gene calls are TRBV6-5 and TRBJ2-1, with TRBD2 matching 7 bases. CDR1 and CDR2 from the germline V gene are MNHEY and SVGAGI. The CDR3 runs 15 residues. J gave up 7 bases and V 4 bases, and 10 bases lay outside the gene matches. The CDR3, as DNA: TGTGCCAGCAGTTCCCGGGACTACGTCAGAAATGAGCAGTTCTTC. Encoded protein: CASSSRDYVRNEQFF.

The CDR3 region has the DNA TGTGCCAGCAGCCCGACATGGGATAGCAATCAGCCCCAGCATTTT. This translates into CASSPTWDSNQPQHF. V and J are TRBV3-1 (or the pseudogene TRBV3-2) and TRBJ1-5; D is ambiguous. Trimming shortened V by 4 bases and J by 0 bases, and 10 bases separated the two germline ends. CDR3 length: 15 residues. Germline CDR1 is LGHDT and CDR2 is YNNKEL (reference sequence).

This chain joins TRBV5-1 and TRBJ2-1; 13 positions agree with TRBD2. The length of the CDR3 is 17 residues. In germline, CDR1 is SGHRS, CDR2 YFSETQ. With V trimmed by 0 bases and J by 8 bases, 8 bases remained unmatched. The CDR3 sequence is CASSLGGWTSGSYEQFF. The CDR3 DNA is TGCGCCAGCAGCTTGGGGGGATGGACTAGCGGGAGTTATGAGCAGTTCTTC.

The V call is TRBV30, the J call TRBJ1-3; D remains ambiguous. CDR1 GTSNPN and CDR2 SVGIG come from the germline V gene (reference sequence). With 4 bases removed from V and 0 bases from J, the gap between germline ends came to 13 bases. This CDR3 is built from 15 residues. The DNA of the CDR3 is TGTGCCTGGAACCTTCCTCGGTTCTCTGGAAACACCATATATTTT. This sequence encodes CAWNLPRFSGNTIYF.

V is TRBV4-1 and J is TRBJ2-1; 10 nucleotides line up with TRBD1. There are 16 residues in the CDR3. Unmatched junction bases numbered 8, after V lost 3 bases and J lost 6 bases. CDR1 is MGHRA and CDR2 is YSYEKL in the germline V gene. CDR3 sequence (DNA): TGCGCCAGCAGCCAGGGCCCGGGACAGGGGCGCAATGAGCAGTTCTTC. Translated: CASSQGPGQGRNEQFF.

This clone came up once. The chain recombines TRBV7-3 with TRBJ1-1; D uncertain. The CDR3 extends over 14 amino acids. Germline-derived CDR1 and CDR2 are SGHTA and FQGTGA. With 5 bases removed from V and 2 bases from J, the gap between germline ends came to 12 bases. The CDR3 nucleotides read TGTGCCAGCAGCCTAGCGACGGGAAACACTGAAGCTTTCTTT. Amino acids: CASSLATGNTEAFF.

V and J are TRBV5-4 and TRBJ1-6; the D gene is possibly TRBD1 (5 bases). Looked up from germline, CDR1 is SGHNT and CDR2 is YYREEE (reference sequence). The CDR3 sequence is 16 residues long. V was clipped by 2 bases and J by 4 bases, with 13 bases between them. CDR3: CASSLLSGQYNSPLHF. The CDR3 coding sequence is TGTGCCAGCAGCTTACTTTCAGGGCAGTATAATTCACCCCTCCACTTT.

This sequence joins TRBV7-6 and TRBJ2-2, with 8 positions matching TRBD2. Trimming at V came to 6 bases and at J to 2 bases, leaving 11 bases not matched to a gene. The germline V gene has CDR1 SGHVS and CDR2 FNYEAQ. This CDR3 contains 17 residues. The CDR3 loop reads CASSSSRTSLNTGELFF. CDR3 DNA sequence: TGTGCCAGCAGTAGTAGTCGGACTAGCCTAAACACCGGGGAGCTGTTTTTT.

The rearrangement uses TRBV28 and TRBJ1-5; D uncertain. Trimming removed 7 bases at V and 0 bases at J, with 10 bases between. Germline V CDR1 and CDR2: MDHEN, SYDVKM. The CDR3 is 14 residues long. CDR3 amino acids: CASKPGNSNQPQHF. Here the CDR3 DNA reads TGTGCCAGCAAACCAGGCAATAGCAATCAGCCCCAGCATTTT.

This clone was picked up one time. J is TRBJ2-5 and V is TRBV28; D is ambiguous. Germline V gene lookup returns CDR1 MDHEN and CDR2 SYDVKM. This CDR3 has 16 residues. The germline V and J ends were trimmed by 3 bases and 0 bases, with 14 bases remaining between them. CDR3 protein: CASSLTGFHNQETQYF. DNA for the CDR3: TGTGCCAGCAGTTTGACCGGGTTCCACAACCAAGAGACCCAGTACTTC. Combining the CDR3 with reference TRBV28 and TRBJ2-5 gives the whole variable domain DVKVTQSSRYLVKRTGEKVFLECVQDMDHENMFWYRQDPGLGLRLIYFSYDVKMKEKGDIPEGYSVSREKKERFSLILESASTNQTSMYLCASSLTGFHNQETQYFGPGTRLLVL.

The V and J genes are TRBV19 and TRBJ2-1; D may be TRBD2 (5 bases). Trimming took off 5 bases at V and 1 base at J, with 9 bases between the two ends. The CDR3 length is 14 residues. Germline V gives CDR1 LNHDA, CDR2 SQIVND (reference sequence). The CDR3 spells CASSPRGSYNEQFF. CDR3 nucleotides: TGTGCCAGTAGTCCCAGAGGGTCCTACAATGAGCAGTTCTTC. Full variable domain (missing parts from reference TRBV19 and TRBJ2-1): DGGITQSPKYLFRKEGQNVTLSCEQNLNHDAMYWYRQDPGQGLRLIYYSQIVNDFQKGDIAEGYSVSREKKESFPLTVTSAQKNPTAFYLCASSPRGSYNEQFFGPGTRLTVL.

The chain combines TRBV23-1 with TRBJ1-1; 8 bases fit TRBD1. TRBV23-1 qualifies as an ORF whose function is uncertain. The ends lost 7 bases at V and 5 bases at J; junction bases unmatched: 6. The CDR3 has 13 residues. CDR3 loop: CASTLRQGTEAFF. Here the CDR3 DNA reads TGCGCCAGCACTCTTCGACAGGGGACTGAAGCTTTCTTT.

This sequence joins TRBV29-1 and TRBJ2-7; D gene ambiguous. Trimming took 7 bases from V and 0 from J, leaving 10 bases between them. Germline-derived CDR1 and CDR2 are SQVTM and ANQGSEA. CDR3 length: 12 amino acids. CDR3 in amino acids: CSASFSSYEQYF. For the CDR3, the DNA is TGCAGCGCCTCGTTCAGCTCCTACGAGCAGTACTTC.

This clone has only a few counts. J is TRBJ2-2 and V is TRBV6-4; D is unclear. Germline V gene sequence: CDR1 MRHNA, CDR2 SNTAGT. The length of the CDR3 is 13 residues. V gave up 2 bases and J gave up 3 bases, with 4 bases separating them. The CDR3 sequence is CASSDTHTGELFF. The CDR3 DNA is TGTGCCAGCAGTGACACCCACACCGGGGAGCTGTTTTTT.

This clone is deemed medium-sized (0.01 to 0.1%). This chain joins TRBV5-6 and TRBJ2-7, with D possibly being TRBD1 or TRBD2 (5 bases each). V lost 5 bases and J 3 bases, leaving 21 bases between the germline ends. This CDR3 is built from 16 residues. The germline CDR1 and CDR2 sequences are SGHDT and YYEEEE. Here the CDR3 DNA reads TGTGCCAGCAGGACGTCCGGGGCCAGGCTGGACTACGAGCAGTACTTC. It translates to CASRTSGARLDYEQYF.

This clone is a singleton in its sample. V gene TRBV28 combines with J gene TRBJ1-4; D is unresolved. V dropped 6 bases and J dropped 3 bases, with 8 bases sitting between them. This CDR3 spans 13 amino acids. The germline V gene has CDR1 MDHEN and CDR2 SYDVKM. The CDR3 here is CASRERANEKLFF. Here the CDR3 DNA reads TGTGCCAGCAGGGAACGGGCTAATGAAAAACTGTTTTTT.

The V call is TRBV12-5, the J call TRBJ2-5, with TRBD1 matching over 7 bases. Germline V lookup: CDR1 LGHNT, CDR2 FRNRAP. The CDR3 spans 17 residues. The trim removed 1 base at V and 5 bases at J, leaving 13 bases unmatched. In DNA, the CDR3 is TGTGCTAGTGGTTTGGATGCACTTCAGGGGGTAGACGAGACCCAGTACTTC. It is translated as CASGLDALQGVDETQYF.

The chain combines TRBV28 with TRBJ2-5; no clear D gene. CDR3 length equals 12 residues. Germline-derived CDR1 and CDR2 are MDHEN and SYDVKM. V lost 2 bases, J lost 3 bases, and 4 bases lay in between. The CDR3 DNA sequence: TGTGCCAGCAGTTTACGTAAAGAGACCCAGTACTTC. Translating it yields CASSLRKETQYF.

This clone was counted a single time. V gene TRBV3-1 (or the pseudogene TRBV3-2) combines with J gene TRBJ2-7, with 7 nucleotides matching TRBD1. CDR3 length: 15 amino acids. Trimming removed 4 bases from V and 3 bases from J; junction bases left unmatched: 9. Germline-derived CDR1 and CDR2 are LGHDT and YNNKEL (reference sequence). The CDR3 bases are TGTGCCAGCAGCCGAGAACGGGACAGAATCTACGAGCAGTACTTC. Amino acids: CASSRERDRIYEQYF.

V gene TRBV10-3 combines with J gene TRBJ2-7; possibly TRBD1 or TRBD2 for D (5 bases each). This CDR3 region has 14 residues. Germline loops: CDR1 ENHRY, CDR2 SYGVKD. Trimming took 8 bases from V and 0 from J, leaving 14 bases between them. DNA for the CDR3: TGTGCCATCGGGTGGGGGTCGAGCTCCTACGAGCAGTACTTC. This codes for CAIGWGSSSYEQYF.

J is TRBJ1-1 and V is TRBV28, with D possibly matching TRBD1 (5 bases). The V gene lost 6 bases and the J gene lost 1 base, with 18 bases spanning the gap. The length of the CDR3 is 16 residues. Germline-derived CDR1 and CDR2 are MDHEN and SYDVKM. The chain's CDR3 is CASRYTVGGGNTEAFF. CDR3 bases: TGTGCCAGCAGGTATACCGTCGGGGGAGGGAACACTGAAGCTTTCTTT. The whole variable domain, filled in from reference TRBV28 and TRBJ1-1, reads DVKVTQSSRYLVKRTGEKVFLECVQDMDHENMFWYRQDPGLGLRLIYFSYDVKMKEKGDIPEGYSVSREKKERFSLILESASTNQTSMYLCASRYTVGGGNTEAFFGQGTRLTVV.

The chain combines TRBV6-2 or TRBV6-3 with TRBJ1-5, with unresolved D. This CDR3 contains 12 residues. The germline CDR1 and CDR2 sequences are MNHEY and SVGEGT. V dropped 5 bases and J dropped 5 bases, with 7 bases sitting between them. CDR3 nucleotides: TGTGCCAGCAGTCAAACACATCAGCCCCAGCATTTT. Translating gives CASSQTHQPQHF.

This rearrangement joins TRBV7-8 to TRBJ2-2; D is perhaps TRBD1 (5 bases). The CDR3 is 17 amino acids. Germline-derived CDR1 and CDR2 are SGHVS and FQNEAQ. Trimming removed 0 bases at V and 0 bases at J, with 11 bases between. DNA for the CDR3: TGTGCCAGCAGCTTAGCGCAGGACAATACGAACACCGGGGAGCTGTTTTTT. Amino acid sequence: CASSLAQDNTNTGELFF.

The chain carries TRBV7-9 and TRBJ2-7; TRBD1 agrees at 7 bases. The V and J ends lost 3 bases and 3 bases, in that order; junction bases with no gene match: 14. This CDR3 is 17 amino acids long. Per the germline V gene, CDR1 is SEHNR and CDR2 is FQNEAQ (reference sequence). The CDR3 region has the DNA TGTGCCAGCAGCTTGAATAGGGGGCCCAGGTCAGTCTACGAGCAGTACTTC. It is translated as CASSLNRGPRSVYEQYF.